The 30 T cell receptor beta chains listed next were all sequenced from one sample in a study of shared clonotypes between healthy human individuals. Only in-frame clones appear in the TCRdb table, and some are missing; sequencing was by immunoSEQ multiplex PCR. The data show some 2 million clones, around 96% seen once. The naive CD8 subset, CD45RO-negative cells positively selected for CCR7, excluded terminally differentiated effector memory CD45RA+ cells. Sequenced: naive CD8+ T cells sorted from blood. The receptors come from a man aged 18-30 years in good health.

V usage is TRBV7-9 and J usage is TRBJ1-1; possibly TRBD1 for D (5 bases). V gave up 4 bases and J gave up 7 bases, with 10 bases separating them. CDR1 SEHNR and CDR2 FQNEAQ come from the germline V gene (reference sequence). The CDR3 contains 12 residues. The CDR3 coding sequence is TGTGCCAGCAGCTGGGACGCGGATGAAGCTTTCTTT. Encoded protein: CASSWDADEAFF. The whole variable domain, filled in from reference TRBV7-9 and TRBJ1-1, reads DTGVSQNPRHKITKRGQNVTFRCDPISEHNRLYWYRQTLGQGPEFLTYFQNEAQLEKSRLLSDRFSAERPKGSFSTLEIQRTEQGDSAMYLCASSWDADEAFFGQGTRLTVV.

The V call is TRBV6-5, the J call TRBJ2-7; D is unclear. Trimming took off 5 bases at V and 4 bases at J, with 3 bases between the two ends. CDR1 is MNHEY and CDR2 is SVGAGI in the germline V gene. The CDR3 is 10 residues long. This CDR3 reads CASSAYEQYF. Here the CDR3 DNA reads TGTGCCAGCAGTGCTTACGAGCAGTACTTC.

The chain has TRBV28 and TRBJ1-4; 7 bases are a match to TRBD1. The junction had 6 bases not matched to a gene; V was cut back by 0 bases and J by 8 bases. This CDR3 has 15 residues. Germline values: CDR1 MDHEN, CDR2 SYDVKM. CDR3 amino acids: CASSLWEGALEKLFF. The CDR3 DNA reads TGTGCCAGCAGTTTATGGGAGGGGGCATTAGAAAAACTGTTTTTT.

This clone was seen a single time. The chain is built from TRBV5-8 and TRBJ2-1; weak D call: TRBD2 (5 bases). Germline V gene sequence: CDR1 SGHTS, CDR2 YDEGEE. The CDR3 length is 18 residues. V was pared by 4 bases and J by 8 bases, with 28 bases between. The CDR3 DNA reads TGTGCCAGCAGCGCTTCTAAGGAATTCGGAGGCGTGATCGATGAGCAGTTCTTC. It is translated as CASSASKEFGGVIDEQFF.

The chain combines TRBV2 with TRBJ1-6; D is perhaps TRBD1 (5 bases). This CDR3 contains 13 residues. V was shortened by 3 bases and J by 9 bases, with 9 bases between the two germline ends. Germline CDR1 SNHLY, CDR2 FYNNEI. The CDR3, as DNA: TGTGCCAGCAGTGACAGGGCCGGTTCACCCCTCCACTTT. Translation gives CASSDRAGSPLHF.

DNA of the CDR3: TGCGCCAGCAGCCAAGACCGGGAGACAGCGGAGGGGGGCTACACCTTC. It translates to CASSQDRETAEGGYTF. The chain carries TRBV4-1 and TRBJ1-2; D possibly corresponds to TRBD1 (5 bases). Trimming removed 0 bases at V and 8 bases at J, with 19 bases between. This CDR3 is built from 16 residues. CDR1 and CDR2 from the germline V gene are MGHRA and YSYEKL.

There are a few counts of this clone. This chain links TRBV9 with TRBJ2-2; the D gene is possibly TRBD1 (6 bases). The germline CDR1 and CDR2 sequences are SGDLS and YYNGEE. V was pared by 0 bases and J by 6 bases, with 9 bases between. The CDR3 spans 14 residues. The CDR3 DNA is TGTGCCAGCAGCGTAGAGGGGGTCCCCGGGGAGCTGTTTTTT. This encodes CASSVEGVPGELFF.

J is TRBJ2-4 and V is TRBV28; D unclear. Germline V CDR1 and CDR2: MDHEN, SYDVKM. The CDR3 is 18 residues long. V lost 4 bases to trimming and J lost 2 bases, with 21 bases between them. The CDR3: CASSSLVPASLSKNIQYF. DNA for the CDR3: TGTGCCAGCAGTTCCTTAGTCCCCGCGTCCTTATCCAAAAACATTCAGTACTTC.

This clone is a singleton in its sample. The sample carries other DNA sequences with the same CDR3. The chain joins TRBV4-3 to TRBJ2-3; D possibly corresponds to TRBD2 (5 bases). V was clipped by 2 bases and J by 2 bases, with 8 bases between them. Germline CDR1 reads LGHNA; CDR2 reads YSLEER. CDR3 length: 14 amino acids. In nucleotides, the CDR3 is TGCGCCAGCAGCCAACTAGCTGACACAGATACGCAGTATTTT. Amino acids: CASSQLADTDTQYF.

In its sample, this clone was seen once. V and J are TRBV2 and TRBJ1-2; 8 bases line up with TRBD1. There are 13 residues in the CDR3. The germline gives CDR1 SNHLY, CDR2 FYNNEI. J lost 8 bases, V lost 7 bases, and 9 bases had no gene match. CDR3 bases: TGTGCCAGCATTCCTGCGACAGGGGACGGCTACACCTTC. It translates to CASIPATGDGYTF.

This chain joins TRBV6-1 and TRBJ1-2; D ambiguous. The CDR3 length is 12 residues. The germline V and J ends were trimmed by 7 bases and 5 bases, with 11 bases remaining between them. CDR1 is MNHNS and CDR2 is SASEGT in the germline V gene. The CDR3 protein is CASNDSGYGYTF. The CDR3 region has the DNA TGTGCCAGCAACGATAGTGGATATGGCTACACCTTC.

As for this clone: Different DNA sequences within this sample yield the same CDR3. This chain joins TRBV27 and TRBJ1-1; D perhaps matches TRBD1 (6 bases). Trimming stripped 3 bases from V and 1 base from J, with 9 bases between. From germline, CDR1 is MNHEY and CDR2 SMNVEV (reference sequence). The CDR3 totals 14 residues. CDR3 sequence: CASSLGGRNTEAFF. CDR3 coding DNA: TGTGCCAGCAGTTTGGGGGGCAGGAACACTGAAGCTTTCTTT.

The chain is built from TRBV5-1 and TRBJ1-1, with D possibly being TRBD1 (6 bases). The germline gives CDR1 SGHRS, CDR2 YFSETQ. V shed 4 bases and J shed 7 bases, with 14 bases lying between them. The length of the CDR3 is 13 residues. CDR3 coding DNA: TGCGCCAGCAGCCTGGGTGGGGGCATTGAAGCTTTCTTT. Its translation: CASSLGGGIEAFF.

The V gene is TRBV4-1, the J gene TRBJ2-7; 8 nucleotides agree with TRBD2. Germline loops: CDR1 MGHRA, CDR2 YSYEKL. This CDR3 has 15 residues. V lost 0 bases and J lost 3; bases outside the gene matches: 4. CDR3 sequence: CASSQEGAGVYEQYF. In DNA form, the CDR3 reads TGCGCCAGCAGCCAAGAAGGAGCGGGGGTCTACGAGCAGTACTTC.

This chain connects TRBV2 to TRBJ1-5, with a tentative D call TRBD1 (5 bases). The CDR3 totals 14 residues. The germline V and J ends were trimmed by 6 bases and 0 bases, with 9 bases remaining between them. Germline lookup yields CDR1 SNHLY and CDR2 FYNNEI. CDR3 protein: CASRDTGSNQPQHF. The CDR3 DNA reads TGTGCCAGCAGGGATACAGGTAGCAATCAGCCCCAGCATTTT.

In this sample, this clone turned up once. Other DNA sequences in this sample translate to the same CDR3. The J gene is TRBJ2-7, the V gene TRBV7-9, with D possibly being TRBD2 (5 bases). The V end was cut by 1 base, the J end by 0 bases, with 7 bases between. CDR3 length equals 14 residues. The germline V gene encodes CDR1 SEHNR and CDR2 FQNEAQ (reference sequence). The CDR3 DNA is TGTGCCAGCAGCTTAGGCGGACTCTCCTACGAGCAGTACTTC. As protein: CASSLGGLSYEQYF.

The rearrangement links TRBV10-2 to TRBJ2-7; tentatively, D is TRBD1 or TRBD2 (5 bases each). The germline CDR1 and CDR2 sequences are WSHSY and SAAADI. CDR3 size: 15 residues. Between the trimmed V and J ends, which lost 1 base and 5 bases, there was a span of 15 bases. The CDR3 spells CASSEYTEGNHEQYF. The CDR3 nucleotides read TGCGCCAGCAGTGAGTACACTGAGGGGAACCACGAGCAGTACTTC.

This clone was found once. The V call is TRBV19, the J call TRBJ2-7; weak D call: TRBD2 (6 bases). Germline lookup yields CDR1 LNHDA and CDR2 SQIVND (reference sequence). There are 15 residues in the CDR3. Trimming left V 6 bases short and J 5 bases short, with 20 bases between. The CDR3 region is CASSPSLANGNEQYF. CDR3 nucleotides: TGTGCCAGTAGCCCCTCACTAGCAAATGGGAACGAGCAGTACTTC.

The V and J genes are TRBV5-6 and TRBJ2-5; TRBD2 is a possible D gene (6 bases). The DNA matches TRBJ2-7 better at its end, which makes the J call doubtful. From germline, CDR1 is SGHDT and CDR2 YYEEEE. The CDR3 has 14 residues. The CDR3 DNA sequence: TGTGCCAGCAGGGTACTAGCCAACCCCTACGAGCAGTACTTC. This gives the protein CASRVLANPYEQYF.

The J gene is TRBJ1-1, the V gene TRBV19, with TRBD1 matching over 9 bases. The germline V gene has CDR1 LNHDA and CDR2 SQIVND (reference sequence). J was trimmed by 4 bases and V by 5 bases; bases with no gene match: 5. The CDR3 loop spans 14 amino acids. The CDR3 loop is CASSGTGLPTEAFF. Written as DNA, the CDR3 is TGTGCCAGTAGTGGGACAGGGCTCCCCACTGAAGCTTTCTTT.

The chain carries TRBV27 and TRBJ1-5; 9 bases line up with TRBD1. The CDR3 loop spans 14 amino acids. Per germline, CDR1 MNHEY and CDR2 SMNVEV (reference sequence). The V and J ends lost 8 bases and 4 bases, in that order; junction bases with no gene match: 6. CDR3: CASQGQGLNQPQHF. DNA for the CDR3: TGTGCCAGCCAGGGACAGGGCTTAAATCAGCCCCAGCATTTT.

To note about this clone: Other DNA sequences in this specimen translate into the identical CDR3. The chain is built from TRBV7-9 and TRBJ1-1; possible D gene TRBD1, 5 bases. In germline, CDR1 is SEHNR, CDR2 FQNEAQ (reference sequence). This CDR3 has 12 amino acids. V was cut by 1 base and J by 7 bases, with 7 bases left in between. For the CDR3, the DNA is TGTGCCAGCAGCTTAGGAGGGGTTGAAGCTTTCTTT. Residues: CASSLGGVEAFF.

Only a few counts were recorded for this clone. This chain joins TRBV10-3 and TRBJ1-6; possibly TRBD1 for D (6 bases). The CDR3 contains 15 residues. V was trimmed by 9 bases and J by 9 bases, leaving 21 bases between them. Germline V gene lookup returns CDR1 ENHRY and CDR2 SYGVKD. CDR3 in DNA: TGTGCCATTTGGGACACAGGGCTGGGGAGTTCACCCCTCCACTTT. Residues: CAIWDTGLGSSPLHF.

The genes are TRBV27 and TRBJ2-6, with unresolved D. The CDR3 length is 16 residues. Germline CDR1 is MNHEY and CDR2 is SMNVEV (reference sequence). The germline V and J ends were trimmed by 0 bases and 2 bases, with 8 bases remaining between them. This CDR3 is CASSLSVATGANVLTF. The CDR3 nucleotides read TGTGCCAGCAGTTTATCGGTGGCTACTGGGGCCAACGTCCTGACTTTC.

This sequence joins TRBV30 and TRBJ1-2; 9 positions match TRBD1. Germline V gene data show CDR1 as GTSNPN and CDR2 as SVGIG (reference sequence). The CDR3 contains 15 residues. The V segment lost 3 bases and the J segment 3 bases; nucleotides outside the gene matches: 8. The CDR3 region is CAWRDGQGRDYGYTF. The CDR3 region has the DNA TGTGCCTGGAGAGATGGACAGGGGAGGGACTATGGCTACACCTTC.

Of note for this clone: Within the sample, other DNA sequences also encode this same CDR3. The rearrangement uses TRBV4-1 and TRBJ1-1, with D unresolved. Germline values: CDR1 MGHRA, CDR2 YSYEKL. The CDR3 is 15 amino acids. V lost 1 base to trimming and J lost 0 bases, with 9 bases between them. CDR3 nucleotide sequence: TGCGCCAGCAGCCAAGGTCGGGGTTTGAACACTGAAGCTTTCTTT. This gives the protein CASSQGRGLNTEAFF.

The chain employs TRBV7-8 and TRBJ2-7; 13 nucleotides match TRBD2. V was pared by 4 bases and J by 6 bases, with 3 bases of the junction left unmatched. Germline loops: CDR1 SGHVS, CDR2 FQNEAQ. CDR3 size: 14 residues. The CDR3 DNA reads as TGTGCCAGCAGCTCACTAGCGGGAGGGTTCGAGCAGTACTTC. Residues: CASSSLAGGFEQYF. Filled out from reference TRBV7-8 and TRBJ2-7, the complete variable domain reads GAGVSQSPRYKVAKRGQDVALRCDPISGHVSLFWYQQALGQGPEFLTYFQNEAQLDKSGLPSDRFFAERPEGSVSTLKIQRTQQEDSAVYLCASSSLAGGFEQYFGPGTRLTVT.

The chain couples TRBV6-5 to TRBJ1-4, with a tentative D call TRBD1 (6 bases). The CDR3 consists of 16 residues. Germline lookup yields CDR1 MNHEY and CDR2 SVGAGI. The V and J ends lost 0 bases and 5 bases respectively, with 13 bases between them. Here the CDR3 reads CASSYSVEGGNEKLFF. In DNA, the CDR3 is TGTGCCAGCAGTTACTCGGTGGAAGGGGGGAATGAAAAACTGTTTTTT.

The chain couples TRBV21-1 to TRBJ1-2. TRBV21-1 is classified as a pseudogene. The CDR3 covers 20 residues. CDR3 protein: CASSPAIRFLPSLNRYGYTF. In DNA form, the CDR3 reads TGTGCCAGCAGCCCCGCCATCCGTTTTTTGCCTAGCCTAAACCGCTATGGCTACACCTTC.

This clone is a singleton in its sample. The chain carries TRBV9 and TRBJ2-3, with 8 bases aligning to TRBD1. The CDR3 is made up of 15 amino acids. Germline lookup yields CDR1 SGDLS and CDR2 YYNGEE. V lost 3 bases and J lost 7; bases outside the gene matches: 10. CDR3 DNA: TGTGCCAGCAGCGCAGACAGGGGTGTAGCGAATACGCAGTATTTT. Translating it yields CASSADRGVANTQYF. The full variable domain, its missing parts supplied by reference TRBV9 and TRBJ2-3, is DSGVTQTPKHLITATGQRVTLRCSPRSGDLSVYWYQQSLDQGLQFLIQYYNGEERAKGNILERFSAQQFPDLHSELNLSSLELGDSALYFCASSADRGVANTQYFGPGTRLTVL.